This T cell receptor (beta chain) derives from a study of shared clonotypes between healthy human individuals. Profiling relied on immunoSEQ multiplex PCR, and the TCRdb table lists in-frame clones only, not all of them. The profile shows 2 million to 2.5 million clones, approximately 94% of them singletons. The V segment lost 4 bases and the J segment 5 bases; nucleotides outside the gene matches: 3. The CDR3 runs 14 residues. CDR1 is MNHNS and CDR2 is SASEGT in the germline V gene. The clonotype originates from a man in his late teens or twenties in good health. The specimen sequenced was naive CD4+ T cells sorted from blood. Sample subset: CD45RA+ positively selected. V usage is TRBV6-1 and J usage is TRBJ1-5, with 9 bases aligning to TRBD1. For the CDR3, the DNA is TGTGCCAGCAGTGCAGACAGGGGGTATCAGCCCCAGCATTTT. This sequence encodes CASSADRGYQPQHF.